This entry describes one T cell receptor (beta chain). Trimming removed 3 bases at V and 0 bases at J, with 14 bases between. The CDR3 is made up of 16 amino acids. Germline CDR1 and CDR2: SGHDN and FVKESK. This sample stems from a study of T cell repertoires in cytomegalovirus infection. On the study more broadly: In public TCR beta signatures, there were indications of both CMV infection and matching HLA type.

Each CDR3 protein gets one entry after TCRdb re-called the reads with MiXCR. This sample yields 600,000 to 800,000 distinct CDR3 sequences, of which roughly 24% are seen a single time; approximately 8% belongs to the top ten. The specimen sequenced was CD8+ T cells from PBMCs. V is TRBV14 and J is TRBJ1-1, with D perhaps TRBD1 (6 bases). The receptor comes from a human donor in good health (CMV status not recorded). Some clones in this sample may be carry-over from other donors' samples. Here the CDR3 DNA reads TGTGCCAGCAGCCATTCGGGACACAGCATGAACACTGAAGCTTTCTTT. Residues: CASSHSGHSMNTEAFF.